This is a list of T cell receptor beta chains from one sample in a study of T cells in Graves' hyperthyroidism and ophthalmopathy. TCRdb re-analysed the multiplex PCR reads in MiXCR, keeping a single row per CDR3 protein. The data contain about 200,000 distinct CDR3 sequences, 17% of them singletons. The sample comprised blood. The receptors were gathered from a woman in her fifties or sixties with Graves' hyperthyroidism. CDR3s include the opening cysteine and the closing phenylalanine or tryptophan. The D gene is left open where the match is weak. Expanded clones are given a class, and other clones once, few, many or no size at all.

abundance	d_gene	v_gene	j_gene	CDR3nt	CDR3aa
many	.	TRBV12-3/TRBV12-4	TRBJ1-5	TGTGCCAGCAGACTACAGGGTGGGGATCAGCCCCAGCATTTT	CASRLQGGDQPQHF
many	TRBD1	TRBV19	TRBJ1-1	TGTGCCAGTAGTCCTCAATTGACAGGGAGGACTGAAGCTTTCTTT	CASSPQLTGRTEAFF
many	.	TRBV28	TRBJ2-3	TGTGCCAGCATTGCGGCGTCCACAGATACGCAGTATTTT	CASIAASTDTQYF
.	.	TRBV9	TRBJ2-7	TGTGCCAGCAGCGTAGAGGGTAGCCTCCACGAGCAGTACTTC	CASSVEGSLHEQYF
.	.	TRBV24-1	TRBJ2-1	TGTGCCACCAGTGATTTGAGGGGGGGTAATGAGCAGTTCTTC	CATSDLRGGNEQFF
few	TRBD1	TRBV4-1	TRBJ1-2	TGCGCCAGCAGCCAGAACTCCGGGACAGTCTATGGCTACACCTTC	CASSQNSGTVYGYTF
many	.	TRBV29-1	TRBJ2-5	TGCAGCGCACTTCGACAGAGACAAGAGACCCAGTACTTC	CSALRQRQETQYF
many	TRBD1	TRBV27	TRBJ1-5	TGTGCCAGCAGTCCCGGACAGGGACGATTGGTTAATCAGCCCCAGCATTTT	CASSPGQGRLVNQPQHF
many	.	TRBV24-1	TRBJ2-3	TGTGCCACCCCCCACCGCACAGATACGCAGTATTTT	CATPHRTDTQYF
few	TRBD1	TRBV10-3	TRBJ2-7	TGTGCCATCAGACAGGGGTTGGACGAGCAGTACTTC	CAIRQGLDEQYF
few	TRBD2	TRBV18	TRBJ2-5	TGTGCCAGCTCACCACTTTCCGGGACTAGCGGAGGGTACCAAGAGACCCAGTACTTC	CASSPLSGTSGGYQETQYF
.	.	TRBV19	TRBJ2-4	TGTGCCAGTAGTGAGGACGTAGCCAAAAACATTCAGTACTTC	CASSEDVAKNIQYF
few	.	TRBV20-1	TRBJ2-1	TGCAGTGCTAATAGACAGGATCTTACTTTGGAGCAGTTCTTC	CSANRQDLTLEQFF
.	.	TRBV27	TRBJ2-7	TGTGCCAGCAGTTTAGGCGCCAACGAGCAGTACTTC	CASSLGANEQYF
few	.	TRBV4-1	TRBJ2-7	TGCGCCAGCAGCCAAGATAGCCCGGCGAGAGGGATAACCTACGAGCAGTACTTC	CASSQDSPARGITYEQYF
many	.	TRBV3-1	TRBJ1-2	TGTGCCAGCAGCCAAGAACAGAACTATGGCTACACCTTC	CASSQEQNYGYTF
.	TRBD2	TRBV2	TRBJ2-1	TGTGCCAGCAGTTCGAGCGGGAGGACCTACAATGAGCAGTTCTTC	CASSSSGRTYNEQFF
.	.	TRBV24-1	TRBJ2-6	TGTGCCACCAGTGATTCAGGGAGCTCTGGGGCCAACGTCCTGACTTTC	CATSDSGSSGANVLTF
.	TRBD1	TRBV5-1	TRBJ1-4	TGCGCCAGCAGCTTGACCCCTGACAGGGGAGCTAATGAAAAACTGTTTTTT	CASSLTPDRGANEKLFF
many	.	TRBV27	TRBJ1-5	TGTGCCAGCAGGGTGGGGCGTAGCAATCAGCCCCAGCATTTT	CASRVGRSNQPQHF
.	.	TRBV2	TRBJ1-5	TGTGCCAGCAGGGGGCAGGGGAGGCGCAATCAGCCCCAGCATTTT	CASRGQGRRNQPQHF
.	.	TRBV19	TRBJ2-2	TGTGCCAGTAGTATCGCCGGGTTTGGAACCGGGGAGCTGTTTTTT	CASSIAGFGTGELFF
many	.	TRBV2	TRBJ1-2	TGTGCCAGCAGCGCCTTTCCGACCGTCAACTATGGCTACACCTTC	CASSAFPTVNYGYTF
many	.	TRBV7-3	TRBJ1-5	TGTGCCAGCAGCTTATCCCTCGACAGCCCCCAGCATTTT	CASSLSLDSPQHF
.	.	TRBV18	TRBJ1-1	TGTGCCAGCCCACGAAACAGGAACACTGAAGCTTTCTTT	CASPRNRNTEAFF